The clone carrying this T cell receptor (beta chain) appeared once. This record comes from a study of CD8 T cells in Susac syndrome. Random hexamers were used to reverse transcribe 0.5 to 1 ug of RNA. TCRdb re-called the immunoSEQ multiplex PCR reads through MiXCR, storing one row per CDR3 protein. This table has nearly 200,000 distinct CDR3 sequences, 90% to 95% appearing once. Per germline, CDR1 GTSNPN and CDR2 SVGIG (reference sequence). V was cut by 1 base and J by 2 bases, with 15 bases left in between. The CDR3 has 15 amino acids. The chain is built from TRBV30 and TRBJ2-7; D remains unclear. Sequencing was performed on CD4+ T cells from PBMCs. This receptor was obtained from a human donor with multiple sclerosis. CDR3 loop: CAWSGTWGSPYEQYF. DNA for the CDR3: TGTGCCTGGAGTGGAACATGGGGTAGCCCCTACGAGCAGTACTTC.